A selection of T cell receptor beta chains follows, all from one sample in a study of cytomegalovirus exposure and HLA in healthy donors. Only in-frame clones appear in the TCRdb table, and some are missing; sequencing was by immunoSEQ multiplex PCR. The sample lists about 170,000 clones; approximately 77% were seen once. The sequenced sample consisted of PBMCs. These receptors all come from a male donor in good health and CMV-seronegative. Both conserved end residues are part of each CDR3. The D gene is left open where the match is weak. Expanded clones are given a class, and other clones once, few, many or no size at all.

abundance,j_gene,d_gene,v_gene,CDR3aa,CDR3nt
.,TRBJ1-3,.,TRBV28,CASSFPRAHGNTIYF,TGTGCCAGCAGTTTTCCCAGGGCCCATGGAAACACCATATATTTT
.,TRBJ2-1,.,TRBV4-2,CASSEGLSPYNEQFF,TGTGCCAGTTCCGAGGGATTAAGCCCCTACAATGAGCAGTTCTTC
once,TRBJ1-6,TRBD1,TRBV2,CASIEDRGYNSPLHF,TGTGCCAGCATAGAGGACAGGGGCTATAATTCACCCCTCCACTTT
.,TRBJ2-5,TRBD2,TRBV19,CASSIGAGEPLTQYF,TGTGCCAGTAGTATTGGAGCGGGGGAGCCCCTGACCCAGTACTTC
few,TRBJ2-1,.,TRBV7-9,CSSSGQLGEQFF,TGTTCCAGCAGCGGACAACTTGGTGAGCAGTTCTTC
.,TRBJ2-7,.,TRBV18,CASSPAGQYSFSYGQYF,TGTGCCAGCTCACCTGCGGGACAGTATTCTTTCTCCTACGGGCAGTACTTC
.,TRBJ2-7,.,TRBV5-6,CASTLNSNRAYEQYF,TGTGCCAGCACCCTCAATTCAAACAGGGCCTACGAGCAGTACTTC
.,TRBJ1-1,.,TRBV7-9,CASSLGPGEEAFF,TGTGCCAGCAGCTTAGGCCCGGGGGAAGAAGCTTTCTTT
once,TRBJ2-2,TRBD1,TRBV11-3,CASSLERGQTTGELFF,TGTGCCAGCAGCTTAGAAAGGGGACAGACCACCGGGGAGCTGTTTTTT
.,TRBJ1-2,TRBD1,TRBV6-1,CASSAREGALYGYTF,TGTGCCAGCAGTGCCCGTGAGGGGGCCCTCTATGGCTACACCTTC
.,TRBJ2-1,.,TRBV14,CASSQTGSSYNEQFF,TGTGCCAGCAGCCAAACAGGGAGCTCCTACAATGAGCAGTTCTTC
.,TRBJ2-7,TRBD1,TRBV7-6,CASSSGQGRLWGEQYF,TGTGCCAGCAGCTCGGGACAGGGGCGCCTGTGGGGCGAGCAGTACTTC
.,TRBJ2-1,TRBD2,TRBV29-1,CSVARTSGRLSNEQFF,TGCAGCGTTGCGAGGACTAGCGGGAGGCTCAGCAATGAGCAGTTCTTC
.,TRBJ2-7,TRBD2,TRBV19,CASSSSAGLPYEQYF,TGTGCCAGTAGTAGCTCGGCGGGACTACCTTACGAGCAGTACTTC
once,TRBJ1-1,.,TRBV5-1,CASRRQDRNTEAFF,TGCGCCAGCCGTCGACAGGACAGGAACACTGAAGCTTTCTTT
.,TRBJ2-3,.,TRBV11-2,CASSLVAHIVGGATDTQYF,TGTGCCAGCAGCTTAGTGGCCCATATCGTGGGGGGGGCCACAGATACGCAGTATTTT
.,TRBJ2-5,.,TRBV25-1,CASSTDGGTQYF,TGTGCCAGCAGTACAGACGGAGGGACCCAGTACTTC
.,TRBJ1-6,.,TRBV19,CASGPGSSYNSPLHF,TGTGCCAGTGGACCCGGGAGCTCCTATAATTCACCCCTCCACTTT
once,TRBJ1-1,.,TRBV19,CASSIMADTEAFF,TGTGCCAGTAGTATAATGGCTGACACTGAAGCTTTCTTT
.,TRBJ1-4,.,TRBV7-9,CASSLGRQGYNEKLFF,TGTGCCAGCAGCTTAGGGCGGCAGGGGTACAATGAAAAACTGTTTTTT
.,TRBJ2-2,.,TRBV6-1,CASREDRITGELFF,TGTGCCAGCAGAGAGGACAGAATCACCGGGGAGCTGTTTTTT
.,TRBJ2-1,.,TRBV13,CASRVLGAGYNEQFF,TGTGCCAGCAGAGTCCTGGGGGCCGGCTACAATGAGCAGTTCTTC
.,TRBJ1-5,TRBD1,TRBV19,CASSIDRQGGNQPQHF,TGTGCCAGTAGTATAGATCGACAGGGGGGCAATCAGCCCCAGCATTTT
.,TRBJ2-1,.,TRBV19,CASISNRYEQFF,TGTGCCAGTATCTCTAACCGATATGAGCAGTTCTTC
.,TRBJ1-2,.,TRBV13,CASNLRGRNYGYTF,TGTGCCAGCAATCTCCGGGGGAGAAACTATGGCTACACCTTC
.,TRBJ1-4,TRBD1,TRBV5-1,CASSTTGGTNEKLFF,TGCGCCAGCAGCACAACAGGGGGGACTAATGAAAAACTGTTTTTT
.,TRBJ1-4,.,TRBV14,CASSHVGGVNEKLFF,TGTGCCAGCAGCCATGTAGGGGGAGTTAATGAAAAACTGTTTTTT
.,TRBJ2-7,TRBD1,TRBV7-2,CASSGQGVGEQYF,TGTGCCAGCAGCGGACAGGGGGTGGGCGAGCAGTACTTC
few,TRBJ1-3,TRBD1,TRBV11-3,CASSLSDRENTIYF,TGTGCCAGCAGCTTATCGGACAGGGAGAACACCATATATTTT
.,TRBJ1-5,TRBD1,TRBV6-1,CASRTRQGRNQPQHF,TGTGCCAGCAGAACTCGACAGGGGCGGAATCAGCCCCAGCATTTT
.,TRBJ2-5,TRBD2,TRBV7-9,CASSLAGGASETQYF,TGTGCCAGCAGCTTAGCCGGGGGGGCCTCGGAGACCCAGTACTTC
few,TRBJ2-3,TRBD2,TRBV5-4,CATLLRLAGGTDTQYF,TGTGCCACCCTCCTTCGACTAGCGGGGGGCACAGATACGCAGTATTTT
once,TRBJ2-1,.,TRBV5-5,CASTLSPGTYNEQFF,TGTGCCAGCACCCTAAGTCCCGGGACTTACAATGAGCAGTTCTTC
few,TRBJ2-7,.,TRBV6-5,CASRAGSREQYF,TGTGCCAGTAGGGCGGGGTCCCGCGAGCAGTACTTC
.,TRBJ2-2,.,TRBV5-6,CASSFRVTGELFF,TGTGCCAGCAGCTTCAGGGTGACCGGGGAGCTGTTTTTT
.,TRBJ2-7,TRBD2,TRBV10-3,CAISSLAGDREQYF,TGTGCCATCAGCTCGCTAGCGGGAGATCGCGAGCAGTACTTC
.,TRBJ2-5,TRBD2,TRBV4-1,CASSQIGLAGEETQYF,TGCGCCAGCAGCCAAATAGGACTAGCGGGAGAAGAGACCCAGTACTTC
.,TRBJ1-2,.,TRBV5-4,CASSLGQLYGYTF,TGTGCCAGCAGCTTGGGACAGCTATATGGCTACACCTTC
.,TRBJ2-3,TRBD1,TRBV2,CASKRDRMTDTQYF,TGTGCCAGCAAAAGGGACAGAATGACAGATACGCAGTATTTT
.,TRBJ1-5,.,TRBV28,CASSLLAGNQPQHF,TGTGCCAGCAGTTTGCTGGCAGGAAATCAGCCCCAGCATTTT
few,TRBJ2-2,TRBD2,TRBV7-2,CASSLSLAGGTGELFF,TGTGCCAGCAGCTTAAGCCTAGCGGGAGGTACTGGGGAGCTGTTTTTT
.,TRBJ2-7,.,TRBV7-8,CASSSGTNSYEQYF,TGTGCCAGCAGCTCAGGGACAAACTCCTACGAGCAGTACTTC
.,TRBJ2-5,.,TRBV28,CASSITGLNQETQYF,TGTGCCAGCAGTATAACGGGTCTTAATCAAGAGACCCAGTACTTC
.,TRBJ2-1,TRBD1,TRBV18,CASSRTGHNEQFF,TGTGCCAGCTCTCGGACAGGGCACAATGAGCAGTTCTTC
.,TRBJ2-7,TRBD2,TRBV7-6,CASSLVVAGTSGARSYEQYF,TGTGCCAGCAGCTTAGTCGTCGCCGGGACTAGCGGGGCCCGATCCTACGAGCAGTACTTC
once,TRBJ2-1,.,TRBV10-3,CAISELSPNEQFF,TGTGCCATCAGTGAGCTCTCCCCCAATGAGCAGTTCTTC
.,TRBJ1-6,.,TRBV2,CAGGGIQGALSPLHF,TGTGCCGGGGGGGGGATACAGGGCGCGCTTTCACCCCTCCACTTT
few,TRBJ1-4,.,TRBV5-1,CASSLYRGPNEKLFF,TGCGCCAGCAGCTTGTATCGGGGTCCTAATGAAAAACTGTTTTTT
.,TRBJ2-7,.,TRBV15,CATSRPGTYTYEQYF,TGTGCCACCAGCAGGCCGGGGACATATACCTACGAGCAGTACTTC